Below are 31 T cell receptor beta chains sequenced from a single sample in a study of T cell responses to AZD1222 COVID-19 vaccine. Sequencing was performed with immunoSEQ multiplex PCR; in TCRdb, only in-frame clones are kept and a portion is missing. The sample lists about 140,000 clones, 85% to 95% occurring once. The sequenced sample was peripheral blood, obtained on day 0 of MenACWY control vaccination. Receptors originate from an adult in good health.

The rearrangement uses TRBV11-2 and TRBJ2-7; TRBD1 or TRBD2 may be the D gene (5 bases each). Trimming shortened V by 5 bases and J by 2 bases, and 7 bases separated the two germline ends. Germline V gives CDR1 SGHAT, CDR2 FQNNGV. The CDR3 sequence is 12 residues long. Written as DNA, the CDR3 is TGTGCCAGCAGCCCGGGACCCTACGAGCAGTACTTC. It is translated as CASSPGPYEQYF.

CDR3 coding DNA: TGCGCCAGCAGCTTACCCACTGACCTCTCAACTGGGGCCAACGTCCTGACTTTC. Amino acid sequence: CASSLPTDLSTGANVLTF. The chain uses TRBV5-1 and TRBJ2-6; no clear D. With 2 bases removed from V and 2 bases from J, the gap between germline ends came to 17 bases. From germline, CDR1 is SGHRS and CDR2 YFSETQ. CDR3 length: 18 amino acids.

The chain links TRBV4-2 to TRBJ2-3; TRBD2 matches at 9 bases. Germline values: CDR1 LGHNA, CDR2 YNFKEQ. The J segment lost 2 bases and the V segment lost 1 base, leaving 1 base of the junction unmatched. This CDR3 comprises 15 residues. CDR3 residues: CASSQGTSVTDTQYF. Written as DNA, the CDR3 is TGTGCCAGCAGCCAAGGGACTAGCGTCACAGATACGCAGTATTTT.

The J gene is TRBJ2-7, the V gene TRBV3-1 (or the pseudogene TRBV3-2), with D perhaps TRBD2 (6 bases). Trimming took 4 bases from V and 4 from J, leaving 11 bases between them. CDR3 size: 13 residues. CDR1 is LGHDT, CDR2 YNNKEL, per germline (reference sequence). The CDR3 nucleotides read TGTGCCAGCAGCCGGGGACTGGGATACGAGCAGTACTTC. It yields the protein CASSRGLGYEQYF.

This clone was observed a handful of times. As DNA, the CDR3 is TGCAGCGTTGTACTACAGGGGGCAGAGGCCTACGACGGGCAGTACTTC. Residues: CSVVLQGAEAYDGQYF. The chain carries TRBV29-1 and TRBJ2-7; the match to TRBD1 covers 9 bases. With 4 bases clipped from V and 9 bases from J, the junction kept 19 bases outside the gene matches. The CDR3 spans 16 residues. Per germline, CDR1 SQVTM and CDR2 ANQGSEA.

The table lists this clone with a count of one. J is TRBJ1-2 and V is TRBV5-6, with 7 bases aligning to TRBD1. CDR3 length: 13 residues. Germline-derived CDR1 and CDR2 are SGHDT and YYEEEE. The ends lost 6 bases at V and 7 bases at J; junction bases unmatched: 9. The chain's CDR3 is CASTSHRGGGYTF. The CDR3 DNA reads TGTGCCAGCACCTCGCACAGGGGCGGTGGCTACACCTTC.

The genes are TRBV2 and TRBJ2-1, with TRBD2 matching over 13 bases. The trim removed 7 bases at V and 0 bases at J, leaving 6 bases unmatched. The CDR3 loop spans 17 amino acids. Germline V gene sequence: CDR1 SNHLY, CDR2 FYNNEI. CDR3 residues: CASTGTSGASSYNEQFF. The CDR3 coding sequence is TGTGCCAGCACCGGGACTAGCGGGGCGAGCTCCTACAATGAGCAGTTCTTC.

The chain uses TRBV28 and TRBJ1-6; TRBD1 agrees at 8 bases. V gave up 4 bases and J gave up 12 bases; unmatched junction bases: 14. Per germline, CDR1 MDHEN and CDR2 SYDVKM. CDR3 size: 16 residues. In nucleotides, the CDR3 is TGTGCCAGCAGTTATGTACAGGGGGACATGGTGAGACCCCTCCACTTT. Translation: CASSYVQGDMVRPLHF.

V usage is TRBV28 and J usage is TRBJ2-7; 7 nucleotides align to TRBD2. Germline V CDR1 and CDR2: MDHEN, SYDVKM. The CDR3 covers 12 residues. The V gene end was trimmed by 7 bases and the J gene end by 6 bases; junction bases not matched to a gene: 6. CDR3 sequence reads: CASTGLTGEQYF. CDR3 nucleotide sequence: TGTGCCAGCACGGGACTAACGGGCGAGCAGTACTTC.

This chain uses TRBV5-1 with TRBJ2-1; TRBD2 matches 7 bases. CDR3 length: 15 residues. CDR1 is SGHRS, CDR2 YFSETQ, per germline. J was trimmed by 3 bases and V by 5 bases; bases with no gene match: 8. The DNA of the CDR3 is TGCGCCAGCAGTGTGGGCCTAGCGGACTACAATGAGCAGTTCTTC. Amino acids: CASSVGLADYNEQFF.

The CDR3 reads CASSLSGRDGSYEQYF. The CDR3 nucleotides are TGTGCCAGCAGCTTGTCCGGAAGAGACGGTTCCTACGAGCAGTACTTC. V gene TRBV7-8 combines with J gene TRBJ2-7; D gene ambiguous. Trimming removed 3 bases from V and 1 base from J, with 16 bases in between. Germline CDR1 SGHVS, CDR2 FQNEAQ. CDR3 size: 16 residues.

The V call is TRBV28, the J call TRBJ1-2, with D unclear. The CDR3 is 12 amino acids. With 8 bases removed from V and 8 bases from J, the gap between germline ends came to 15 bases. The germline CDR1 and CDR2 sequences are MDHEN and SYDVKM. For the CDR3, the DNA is TGTGCCAGCCACCGAGGAGGGAGAGGCTACACCTTC. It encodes CASHRGGRGYTF.

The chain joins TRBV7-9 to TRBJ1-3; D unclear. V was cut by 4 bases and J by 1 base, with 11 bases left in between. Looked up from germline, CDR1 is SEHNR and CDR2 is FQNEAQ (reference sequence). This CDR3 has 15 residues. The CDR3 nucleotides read TGTGCCAGCAGCTATGGGCGCACTTCTGGAAACACCATATATTTT. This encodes CASSYGRTSGNTIYF.

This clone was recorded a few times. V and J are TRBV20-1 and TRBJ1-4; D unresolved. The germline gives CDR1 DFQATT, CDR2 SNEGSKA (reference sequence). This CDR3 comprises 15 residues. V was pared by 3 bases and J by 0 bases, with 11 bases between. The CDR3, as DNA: TGCAGTGCTAGTAGGCAGACTGCAACTAATGAAAAACTGTTTTTT. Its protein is CSASRQTATNEKLFF.

CDR3: CASSDRGGFGEAFF. The DNA for the CDR3 is TGTGCCAGCAGTGACCGTGGGGGGTTTGGTGAAGCTTTCTTT. The rearrangement uses TRBV2 and TRBJ1-1; a weak D match, TRBD1 (5 bases). Germline CDR1 SNHLY, CDR2 FYNNEI. The V end lost 3 bases, the J end lost 7 bases, and 15 bases lay between the germline ends. This CDR3 contains 14 residues.

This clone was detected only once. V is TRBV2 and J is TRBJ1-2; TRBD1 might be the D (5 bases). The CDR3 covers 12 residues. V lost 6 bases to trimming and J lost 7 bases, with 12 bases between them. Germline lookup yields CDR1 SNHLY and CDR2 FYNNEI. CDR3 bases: TGTGCCAGCAGCGGGGCTGCAATTGGCTACACCTTC. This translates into CASSGAAIGYTF.

CDR3: CASSLAGGATEAFF. The DNA for the CDR3 is TGTGCCAGCAGCCTGGCGGGGGGAGCCACTGAAGCTTTCTTT. The chain carries TRBV7-2 and TRBJ1-1, with D possibly matching TRBD1 (5 bases). The germline gives CDR1 SGHTA, CDR2 FQGNSA. V lost 5 bases, J lost 4 bases, and 14 bases lay in between. The CDR3 contains 14 residues. The full variable domain, in which reference TRBV7-2 and TRBJ1-1 provide the parts outside the CDR3, is GAGVSQSPSNKVTEKGKDVELRCDPISGHTALYWYRQSLGQGLEFLIYFQGNSAPDKSGLPSDRFSAERTGGSVSTLTIQRTQQEDSAVYLCASSLAGGATEAFFGQGTRLTVV.

The CDR3 spells CASNHRGLNYGYTF. CDR3 sequence (DNA): TGTGCCAGCAACCACAGGGGCCTTAACTATGGCTACACCTTC. The chain links TRBV13 to TRBJ1-2; 7 bases agree with TRBD1. Germline V gives CDR1 PRHDT, CDR2 FYEKMQ (reference sequence). This CDR3 is 14 amino acids long. V lost 7 bases and J lost 1; bases outside the gene matches: 6.

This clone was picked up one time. The CDR3 sequence: CASSHRGPGELFF. As DNA, the CDR3 is TGTGCCAGCAGCCACAGGGGGCCCGGGGAGCTGTTTTTT. The V gene is TRBV4-2, the J gene TRBJ2-2; 8 positions match TRBD1. The CDR3 loop spans 13 amino acids. Losses at the gene ends were 3 bases for V and 6 bases for J; bases not matched to a gene: 0. Germline CDR1 LGHNA, CDR2 YNFKEQ.

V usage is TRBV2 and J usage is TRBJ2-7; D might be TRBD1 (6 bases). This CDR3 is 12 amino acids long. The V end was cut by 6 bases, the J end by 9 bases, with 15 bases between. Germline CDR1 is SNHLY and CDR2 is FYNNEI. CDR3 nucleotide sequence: TGTGCCAGCAGCAAACAGGGAAGGGGGCAGTACTTC. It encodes CASSKQGRGQYF.

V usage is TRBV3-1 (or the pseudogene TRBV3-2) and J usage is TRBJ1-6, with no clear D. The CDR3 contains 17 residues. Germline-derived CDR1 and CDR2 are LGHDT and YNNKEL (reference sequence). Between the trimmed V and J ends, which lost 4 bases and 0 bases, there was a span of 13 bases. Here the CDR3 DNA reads TGTGCCAGCAGCCGAGAAGGCAGCAACTCCTATAATTCACCCCTCCACTTT. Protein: CASSREGSNSYNSPLHF.

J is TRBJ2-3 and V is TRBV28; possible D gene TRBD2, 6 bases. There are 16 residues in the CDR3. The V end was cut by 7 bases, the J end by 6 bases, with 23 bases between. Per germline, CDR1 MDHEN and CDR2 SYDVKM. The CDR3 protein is CASKSSGDYLRDTQYF. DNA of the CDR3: TGTGCCAGCAAATCTTCGGGGGATTACCTCAGGGATACGCAGTATTTT.

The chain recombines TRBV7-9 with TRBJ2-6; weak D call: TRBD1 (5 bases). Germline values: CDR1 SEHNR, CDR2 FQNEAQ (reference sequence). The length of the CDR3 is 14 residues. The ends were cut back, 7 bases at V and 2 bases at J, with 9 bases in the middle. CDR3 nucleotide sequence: TGTGCCAGCACTTCAGGGCCTGGGGCCAACGTCCTGACTTTC. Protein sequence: CASTSGPGANVLTF.

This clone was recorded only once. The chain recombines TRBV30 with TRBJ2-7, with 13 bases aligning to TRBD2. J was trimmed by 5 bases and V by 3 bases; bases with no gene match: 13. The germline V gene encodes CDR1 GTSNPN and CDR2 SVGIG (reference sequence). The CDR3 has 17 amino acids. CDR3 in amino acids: CAWRPTSGRAGWNEQYF. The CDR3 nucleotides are TGTGCCTGGAGGCCAACTAGCGGGAGGGCCGGGTGGAACGAGCAGTACTTC.

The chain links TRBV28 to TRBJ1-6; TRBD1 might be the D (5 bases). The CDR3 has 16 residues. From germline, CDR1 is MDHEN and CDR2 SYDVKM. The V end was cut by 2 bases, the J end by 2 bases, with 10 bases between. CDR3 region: CASSLVREPYNSPLHF. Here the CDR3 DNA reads TGTGCCAGCAGTTTAGTCAGGGAGCCCTATAATTCACCCCTCCACTTT.

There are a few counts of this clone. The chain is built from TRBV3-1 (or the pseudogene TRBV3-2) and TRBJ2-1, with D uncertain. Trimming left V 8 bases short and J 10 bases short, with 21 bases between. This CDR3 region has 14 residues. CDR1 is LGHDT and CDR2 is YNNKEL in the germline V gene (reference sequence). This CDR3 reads CASAKSRASREQFF. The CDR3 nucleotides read TGTGCCAGCGCTAAGTCACGGGCCAGTAGAGAGCAGTTCTTC.

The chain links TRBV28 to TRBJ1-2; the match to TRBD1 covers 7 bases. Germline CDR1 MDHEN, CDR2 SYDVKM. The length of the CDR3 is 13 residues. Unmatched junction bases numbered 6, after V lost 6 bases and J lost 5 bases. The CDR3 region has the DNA TGTGCCAGCAGCAGGGGCAGGGGGTATGGCTACACCTTC. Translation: CASSRGRGYGYTF.

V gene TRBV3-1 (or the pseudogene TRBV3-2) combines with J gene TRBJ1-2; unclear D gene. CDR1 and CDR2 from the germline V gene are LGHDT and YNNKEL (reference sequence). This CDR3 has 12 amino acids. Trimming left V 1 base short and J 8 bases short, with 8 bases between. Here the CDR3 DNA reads TGTGCCAGCAGCCAAGTAAGGGAAGGCTACACCTTC. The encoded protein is CASSQVREGYTF.

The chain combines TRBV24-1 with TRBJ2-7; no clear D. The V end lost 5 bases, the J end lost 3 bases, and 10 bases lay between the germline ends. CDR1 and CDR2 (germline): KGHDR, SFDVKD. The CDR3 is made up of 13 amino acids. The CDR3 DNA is TGTGCCACCAGTGGTACCACGGGCTACGAGCAGTACTTC. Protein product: CATSGTTGYEQYF.

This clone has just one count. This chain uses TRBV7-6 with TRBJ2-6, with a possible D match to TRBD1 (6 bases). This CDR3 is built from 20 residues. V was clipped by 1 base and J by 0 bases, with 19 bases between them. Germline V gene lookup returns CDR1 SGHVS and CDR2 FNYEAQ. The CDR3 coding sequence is TGTGCCAGCAGCTTAGTCCGCACCGGACAGCAATACTCTGGGGCCAACGTCCTGACTTTC. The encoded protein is CASSLVRTGQQYSGANVLTF.

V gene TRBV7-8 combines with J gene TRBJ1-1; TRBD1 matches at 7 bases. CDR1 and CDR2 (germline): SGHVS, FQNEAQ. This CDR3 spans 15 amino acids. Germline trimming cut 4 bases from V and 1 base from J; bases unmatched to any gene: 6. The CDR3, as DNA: TGTGCCAGCAGCTCCCCCGGGACAGAGAACACTGAAGCTTTCTTT. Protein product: CASSSPGTENTEAFF.